These 17 T cell receptor beta chains were sequenced from one sample in a study of T cells in Graves' hyperthyroidism and ophthalmopathy. Amplification of TCR beta CDR3 regions was performed using RNA transcripts as template. A set of HTBI primers served as the primers for a first-round RT-PCR of the TCR CDR3. TCRdb re-called the multiplex PCR reads with MiXCR, one entry per CDR3 protein. This table holds about 480,000 distinct CDR3 sequences, 20% to 25% found once. Sequences were obtained from blood. Receptor source: a woman aged 70-85 years with Graves' ophthalmopathy.

The chain carries TRBV20-1 and TRBJ2-3, with 9 bases lining up with TRBD2. Germline V lookup: CDR1 DFQATT, CDR2 SNEGSKA (reference sequence). CDR3 length: 14 amino acids. V gave up 3 bases and J gave up 6 bases; unmatched junction bases: 7. The CDR3 DNA reads as TGCAGTGCTAGTACCCTAGCGGGATCGGATACGCAGTATTTT. Protein: CSASTLAGSDTQYF.

This clonotype was observed many times. This rearrangement joins TRBV12-3 or TRBV12-4 to TRBJ2-2; 8 bases line up with TRBD2. The CDR3 totals 17 residues. Losses at the gene ends were 3 bases for V and 6 bases for J; bases not matched to a gene: 12. The CDR3: CASSFIPQRGLAGELFF. In DNA form, the CDR3 reads TGTGCCAGCAGTTTTATCCCCCAGCGGGGGCTCGCCGGGGAGCTGTTTTTT.

Of note for this clonotype: With a much larger clone just one base away, this may be a read error. V gene TRBV7-2 combines with J gene TRBJ2-1; 13 bases map to TRBD2. Germline V gene lookup returns CDR1 SGHTA and CDR2 FQGNSA. V trimming: 5 bases; J trimming: 6 bases; junction bases outside the gene matches: 1. This CDR3 comprises 14 residues. CDR3 sequence reads: CTSSRLAGGNEQFF. CDR3 bases: TGTACCAGCAGCCGACTAGCGGGAGGCAATGAGCAGTTCTTC. Using reference TRBV7-2 and TRBJ2-1 for the parts outside the CDR3, the full variable domain is GAGVSQSPSNKVTEKGKDVELRCDPISGHTALYWYRQSLGQGLEFLIYFQGNSAPDKSGLPSDRFSAERTGGSVSTLTIQRTQQEDSAVYLCTSSRLAGGNEQFFGPGTRLTVL.

This clonotype has just a few counts. The gene calls are TRBV6-1 and TRBJ2-3; TRBD2 matches at 8 bases. Germline loops: CDR1 MNHNS, CDR2 SASEGT. J lost 2 bases, V lost 5 bases, and 9 bases had no gene match. The CDR3 is 16 residues long. The CDR3: CASSYTSGGITDTQYF. In nucleotides, the CDR3 is TGTGCCAGCAGTTATACTAGCGGAGGAATCACAGATACGCAGTATTTT.

The J gene is TRBJ2-3, the V gene TRBV7-3; D perhaps matches TRBD2 (6 bases). In germline, CDR1 is SGHTA, CDR2 FQGTGA. CDR3 length equals 14 residues. The ends were cut back, 1 base at V and 6 bases at J, with 11 bases in the middle. The CDR3 DNA follows: TGTGCCAGCAGCTTAAACGGGAGAGGGGATACGCAGTATTTT. Its translation: CASSLNGRGDTQYF.

The table lists this clonotype with many counts. This chain joins TRBV6-1 and TRBJ2-2; 10 bases are a match to TRBD2. V lost 4 bases, J lost 4 bases, and 3 bases stayed unmatched. This CDR3 contains 15 residues. CDR1 and CDR2 (germline): MNHNS, SASEGT. The CDR3 region has the DNA TGTGCCAGCAGTGTTAGCGGGAGGATCACCGGGGAGCTGTTTTTT. It codes for CASSVSGRITGELFF.

This clonotype was observed a few times. The genes are TRBV19 and TRBJ2-2; D is undetermined. CDR1 is LNHDA and CDR2 is SQIVND in the germline V gene (reference sequence). V was pared by 3 bases and J by 2 bases, with 7 bases between. This CDR3 region has 14 residues. CDR3 nucleotide sequence: TGTGCCAGTAGTATTGGCGCAAACACCGGGGAGCTGTTTTTT. This gives the protein CASSIGANTGELFF. Filled out from reference TRBV19 and TRBJ2-2, the complete variable domain reads DGGITQSPKYLFRKEGQNVTLSCEQNLNHDAMYWYRQDPGQGLRLIYYSQIVNDFQKGDIAEGYSVSREKKESFPLTVTSAQKNPTAFYLCASSIGANTGELFFGEGSRLTVL.

The chain links TRBV15 to TRBJ2-3; 7 positions agree with TRBD1. This CDR3 is built from 13 residues. Germline V gene lookup returns CDR1 LNHNV and CDR2 YYDKDF (reference sequence). V gave up 3 bases and J gave up 4 bases; unmatched junction bases: 1. CDR3 protein: CATSRTGPDTQYF. CDR3 coding DNA: TGTGCCACCAGCAGGACAGGGCCAGATACGCAGTATTTT.

This clonotype was seen more than once but under ten times. The chain joins TRBV20-1 to TRBJ1-1; D is possibly TRBD1 (5 bases). The V end was cut by 6 bases, the J end by 11 bases, with 16 bases between. CDR3 length: 11 amino acids. Germline-derived CDR1 and CDR2 are DFQATT and SNEGSKA (reference sequence). The CDR3 loop reads CSAVRAGRAFF. Here the CDR3 DNA reads TGCAGTGCGGTCAGGGCCGGACGGGCTTTCTTT.

Many counts were recorded for this clonotype. This chain uses TRBV2 with TRBJ2-7; 14 positions match TRBD2. V shed 4 bases and J 9 bases; nucleotides not matched to a gene: 11. This CDR3 is built from 16 residues. CDR1 and CDR2 (germline): SNHLY, FYNNEI. In nucleotides, the CDR3 is TGTGCCAGCAGTGCTCGTGGACTAGCGGGAGGAGAGGCGCAGTACTTC. It yields the protein CASSARGLAGGEAQYF. The full variable domain, in which reference TRBV2 and TRBJ2-7 provide the parts outside the CDR3, is EPEVTQTPSHQVTQMGQEVILRCVPISNHLYFYWYRQILGQKVEFLVSFYNNEISEKSEIFDDQFSVERPDGSNFTLKIRSTKLEDSAMYFCASSARGLAGGEAQYFGPGTRLTVT.

J is TRBJ2-3 and V is TRBV13, with 12 bases fitting TRBD2. The CDR3 has 17 amino acids. Germline trimming cut 8 bases from V and 5 bases from J; bases unmatched to any gene: 14. The germline V gene has CDR1 PRHDT and CDR2 FYEKMQ (reference sequence). CDR3 region: CASGIDGLAGREDTQYF. CDR3 sequence (DNA): TGTGCCAGCGGCATAGACGGACTAGCGGGACGAGAAGATACGCAGTATTTT.

The V and J genes are TRBV5-4 and TRBJ2-7; 16 positions match TRBD2. The CDR3 runs to 15 residues. V lost 4 bases to trimming and J lost 7 bases; unmatched junction nucleotides: 5. CDR1 is SGHNT, CDR2 YYREEE, per germline (reference sequence). The CDR3 reads CASSKGLAGGEEQYF. In DNA form, the CDR3 reads TGTGCCAGCAGCAAGGGACTAGCGGGAGGGGAAGAGCAGTACTTC.

This clonotype was counted a few times. J is TRBJ1-2 and V is TRBV12-3 or TRBV12-4; 8 bases map to TRBD1. This CDR3 spans 15 amino acids. After removal of 7 bases from V and 4 bases from J, the junction contained 11 bases not matched to a gene. CDR3: CASKAGQGGTYGYTF. The CDR3 region has the DNA TGTGCCAGCAAGGCAGGACAGGGAGGCACCTATGGCTACACCTTC.

The rearrangement links TRBV11-2 to TRBJ1-2; D not resolved. With 0 bases removed from V and 1 base from J, the gap between germline ends came to 15 bases. Germline CDR1 and CDR2: SGHAT and FQNNGV. This CDR3 region has 17 residues. CDR3 DNA sequence: TGTGCCAGCAGCTTAGATCTAGCAGCCACCTTTAACTATGGCTACACCTTC. Translated, it gives CASSLDLAATFNYGYTF. The whole variable domain, filled in from reference TRBV11-2 and TRBJ1-2, reads EAGVAQSPRYKIIEKRQSVAFWCNPISGHATLYWYQQILGQGPKLLIQFQNNGVVDDSQLPKDRFSAERLKGVDSTLKIQPAKLEDSAVYLCASSLDLAATFNYGYTFGSGTRLTVV.

The V gene is TRBV19, the J gene TRBJ2-1, with 8 bases that match TRBD2. Germline CDR1 reads LNHDA; CDR2 reads SQIVND (reference sequence). V dropped 0 bases and J dropped 3; count of bases not matched to a gene: 13. The CDR3 length is 19 residues. CDR3 bases: TGTGCCAGTAGTATAGATTCCCGACTAGCGTTGGGGTTCTACAATGAGCAGTTCTTC. Protein sequence: CASSIDSRLALGFYNEQFF. The complete variable domain, with remaining parts taken from reference TRBV19 and TRBJ2-1, reads DGGITQSPKYLFRKEGQNVTLSCEQNLNHDAMYWYRQDPGQGLRLIYYSQIVNDFQKGDIAEGYSVSREKKESFPLTVTSAQKNPTAFYLCASSIDSRLALGFYNEQFFGPGTRLTVL.

This clonotype showed up many times. The chain couples TRBV11-2 to TRBJ1-2; the D is unclear. Germline V gene lookup returns CDR1 SGHAT and CDR2 FQNNGV. V was shortened by 5 bases and J by 0 bases, with 10 bases between the two germline ends. This CDR3 comprises 14 residues. The CDR3 DNA is TGTGCCAGCAGCGAAGGTAGAGCTAACTATGGCTACACCTTC. Translated: CASSEGRANYGYTF.

The gene calls are TRBV7-9 and TRBJ1-1; D gene unclear. Trimming shortened V by 2 bases and J by 1 base, and 14 bases separated the two germline ends. There are 16 residues in the CDR3. The germline gives CDR1 SEHNR, CDR2 FQNEAQ (reference sequence). The CDR3 coding sequence is TGTGCCAGCAGCTTACTCGGTTCGGGCGGGAACACTGAAGCTTTCTTT. Its protein product is CASSLLGSGGNTEAFF.